This TCR beta chain was captured in a study of blood T cells in healthy people across ages. The CDR3 spans 18 residues. The V gene end was trimmed by 1 base and the J gene end by 3 bases; junction bases not matched to a gene: 8. CDR1 is LGHNA and CDR2 is YNFKEQ in the germline V gene. Donor samples were obtained from healthy Caucasian individuals from Russia, aged about 6 to 95. As concerns this clonotype: Antigen specificity is unknown.

Study results and caveats: Strong correlation was found linking TCR beta diversity to naive T cell percentage.

Alongside a J-beta primer mix, a sample-barcoded 5' primer served in a second PCR lasting roughly 7 to 11 cycles. Tags on each cDNA molecule came from a template-switch adaptor with 12 random nucleotides. TCRdb ran MiXCR on the 5' RACE reads and lists one entry per CDR3 protein. The sample has approximately 850,000 distinct CDR3 sequences; 58% are singletons. The chain is built from TRBV4-2 and TRBJ2-3; TRBD2 agrees at 12 bases. What was sequenced was blood. This clonotype was obtained from a man under 40 in good health. The CDR3 is CASSQGPLLAGGTDTQYF. CDR3 bases: TGTGCCAGCAGCCAAGGGCCTTTACTAGCGGGGGGTACAGATACGCAGTATTTT.